Below, 25 T cell receptor beta chains from the same sample are listed, as sequenced in a study of blood T cell repertoires in COVID-19. Using immunoSEQ multiplex PCR, the repertoire was profiled, and TCRdb retains in-frame clones only, with some absent. The table has over 250,000 clones, roughly nine tenths seen once. Sequenced material: PBMCs or T cells enriched from blood (not recorded which). Receptors originate from a woman under 30 who had recovered from COVID-19.

The rearrangement uses TRBV10-3 and TRBJ1-1; D perhaps matches TRBD1 (6 bases). Trimming removed 0 bases at V and 1 base at J, with 6 bases between. Germline values: CDR1 ENHRY, CDR2 SYGVKD. The length of the CDR3 is 14 residues. DNA of the CDR3: TGTGCCATCAGTGAGTCGACAGGGAACACTGAAGCTTTCTTT. It yields the protein CAISESTGNTEAFF.

V is TRBV6-2 or TRBV6-3 and J is TRBJ2-2; 10 bases are shared with TRBD2. CDR1 is MNHEY and CDR2 is SVGEGT in the germline V gene. With 0 bases clipped from V and 5 bases from J, the junction kept 6 bases outside the gene matches. This CDR3 spans 17 amino acids. CDR3 protein: CASSYSPGLAVTGELFF. CDR3 sequence (DNA): TGTGCCAGCAGTTACTCGCCCGGACTAGCGGTTACCGGGGAGCTGTTTTTT.

This chain links TRBV6-5 with TRBJ2-1, with a tentative D call TRBD2 (5 bases). CDR1 is MNHEY and CDR2 is SVGAGI in the germline V gene. Trimming stripped 0 bases from V and 3 bases from J, with 12 bases between. CDR3 size: 16 residues. DNA for the CDR3: TGTGCCAGCAGTTACTCGACGGGAACCCTCTACAATGAGCAGTTCTTC. Translation: CASSYSTGTLYNEQFF.

The V gene is TRBV5-1, the J gene TRBJ2-1; TRBD1 agrees at 12 bases. Germline V gene sequence: CDR1 SGHRS, CDR2 YFSETQ. V shed 4 bases and J 9 bases; nucleotides not matched to a gene: 8. The CDR3 totals 15 residues. The CDR3 DNA is TGCGCCAGCAGCGCGGGGACAGGGGGCCATGGTGAGCAGTTCTTC. This codes for CASSAGTGGHGEQFF.

The chain joins TRBV5-1 to TRBJ2-1; D not resolved. CDR3 length: 15 amino acids. V was trimmed by 3 bases and J by 1 base, leaving 11 bases between them. The germline CDR1 and CDR2 sequences are SGHRS and YFSETQ. The CDR3 DNA follows: TGCGCCAGCAGCTCCACTTACCCTTCCTACAATGAGCAGTTCTTC. The encoded protein is CASSSTYPSYNEQFF. Full variable domain (remainder filled in from reference TRBV5-1 and TRBJ2-1): KAGVTQTPRYLIKTRGQQVTLSCSPISGHRSVSWYQQTPGQGLQFLFEYFSETQRNKGNFPGRFSGRQFSNSRSEMNVSTLELGDSALYLCASSSTYPSYNEQFFGPGTRLTVL.

CDR3 DNA sequence: TGTGCCAGCAGTCCCCACGGTAGCGGGGGAGGAGAGACCCAGTACTTC. It specifies CASSPHGSGGGETQYF. The chain uses TRBV3-1 (or the pseudogene TRBV3-2) and TRBJ2-5; 9 nucleotides line up with TRBD2. With 6 bases clipped from V and 4 bases from J, the junction kept 12 bases outside the gene matches. This CDR3 contains 16 residues. CDR1 is LGHDT and CDR2 is YNNKEL in the germline V gene (reference sequence).

V usage is TRBV19 and J usage is TRBJ1-5, with 10 bases aligning to TRBD1. The J segment lost 7 bases and the V segment lost 7 bases, leaving 10 bases of the junction unmatched. The germline V gene has CDR1 LNHDA and CDR2 SQIVND (reference sequence). This CDR3 contains 15 residues. The CDR3 sequence: CASIQGQGSRQPQHF. CDR3 nucleotides: TGTGCCAGTATCCAGGGACAGGGGTCAAGACAGCCCCAGCATTTT.

The chain combines TRBV5-1 with TRBJ1-4, with 7 bases that match TRBD1. Germline CDR1 SGHRS, CDR2 YFSETQ. The CDR3 sequence is 16 residues long. The V and J ends lost 4 bases and 4 bases, in that order; junction bases with no gene match: 10. The CDR3 region is CASSPGGRGINEKLFF. The CDR3 DNA reads as TGCGCCAGCAGCCCCGGGGGCAGGGGGATTAATGAAAAACTGTTTTTT.

The gene calls are TRBV29-1 and TRBJ1-1; 7 nucleotides line up with TRBD1. The CDR3 totals 13 residues. Germline lookup yields CDR1 SQVTM and CDR2 ANQGSEA. Losses at the gene ends were 5 bases for V and 3 bases for J; bases not matched to a gene: 6. The CDR3 DNA is TGCAGCGTTCGGAGAGGGGGCGACACTGAAGCTTTCTTT. Amino acids: CSVRRGGDTEAFF.

The rearrangement uses TRBV7-6 and TRBJ2-2; 8 nucleotides agree with TRBD1. The CDR3 spans 15 residues. V gave up 5 bases and J gave up 7 bases; unmatched junction bases: 9. The germline CDR1 and CDR2 sequences are SGHVS and FNYEAQ. DNA for the CDR3: TGTGCCAGCAGCAGAAACAGGGGGGAAGGCGGGGAGCTGTTTTTT. Translating it yields CASSRNRGEGGELFF.

V and J are TRBV7-9 and TRBJ2-3; D gene uncertain. The CDR3 runs to 12 residues. Germline V lookup: CDR1 SEHNR, CDR2 FQNEAQ (reference sequence). The V gene lost 4 bases and the J gene lost 6 bases, with 8 bases spanning the gap. The chain's CDR3 is CASSSRWDTQYF. CDR3 sequence (DNA): TGTGCCAGCAGCTCACGGTGGGATACGCAGTATTTT. The full variable domain, with the rest looked up from reference TRBV7-9 and TRBJ2-3, is DTGVSQNPRHKITKRGQNVTFRCDPISEHNRLYWYRQTLGQGPEFLTYFQNEAQLEKSRLLSDRFSAERPKGSFSTLEIQRTEQGDSAMYLCASSSRWDTQYFGPGTRLTVL.

This chain joins TRBV5-6 and TRBJ2-5; D remains unclear. The germline V and J ends were trimmed by 0 bases and 5 bases, with 8 bases remaining between them. The CDR3 is made up of 13 amino acids. Germline CDR1 is SGHDT and CDR2 is YYEEEE. CDR3 nucleotide sequence: TGTGCCAGCAGCTTGGGGGCCATGGAGACCCAGTACTTC. Its protein product is CASSLGAMETQYF.

The V call is TRBV6-4, the J call TRBJ1-1; D gene ambiguous. The CDR3 runs to 14 residues. CDR1 is MRHNA and CDR2 is SNTAGT in the germline V gene. V lost 6 bases and J lost 0, with 11 bases in between. CDR3 nucleotide sequence: TGTGCCAGCAGGCCCTCCAGTATGAACACTGAAGCTTTCTTT. This gives the protein CASRPSSMNTEAFF.

The chain combines TRBV7-9 with TRBJ1-1, with D maybe TRBD1 (6 bases). The V end was cut by 0 bases, the J end by 5 bases, with 13 bases between. Germline CDR1 SEHNR, CDR2 FQNEAQ (reference sequence). This CDR3 has 15 residues. The CDR3 loop is CASSLAQGPFTEAFF. The DNA for the CDR3 is TGTGCCAGCAGCTTAGCACAGGGACCGTTTACTGAAGCTTTCTTT.

The genes are TRBV30 and TRBJ2-7; 7 positions match TRBD1. V was pared by 0 bases and J by 2 bases, with 4 bases of the junction left unmatched. The CDR3 length is 14 residues. Germline CDR1 reads GTSNPN; CDR2 reads SVGIG (reference sequence). The CDR3 DNA reads as TGTGCCTGGAGTGTGGGACAGCCCGCCTACGAGCAGTACTTC. It yields the protein CAWSVGQPAYEQYF.

The V gene is TRBV4-1, the J gene TRBJ2-5, with 9 bases matching TRBD2. V lost 3 bases, J lost 5 bases, and 4 bases stayed unmatched. CDR1 and CDR2 from the germline V gene are MGHRA and YSYEKL. CDR3 length equals 14 residues. CDR3 sequence: CASSHTLAGETQYF. In DNA form, the CDR3 reads TGCGCCAGCAGCCATACCCTAGCGGGGGAGACCCAGTACTTC.

The chain is built from TRBV11-2 and TRBJ1-3; 7 bases match TRBD1. The CDR3 length is 17 residues. The trim removed 6 bases at V and 0 bases at J, leaving 11 bases unmatched. Germline V CDR1 and CDR2: SGHAT, FQNNGV. The CDR3 protein is CASSFWVRDSSGNTIYF. DNA for the CDR3: TGTGCCAGCAGTTTCTGGGTCCGGGACAGCTCTGGAAACACCATATATTTT.

The chain recombines TRBV2 with TRBJ1-2, with 8 positions matching TRBD1. The CDR3 extends over 13 amino acids. Germline CDR1 is SNHLY and CDR2 is FYNNEI. V was pared by 6 bases and J by 8 bases, with 8 bases of the junction left unmatched. CDR3 nucleotide sequence: TGTGCCAGCAGGTACAGGGGGGTCGTGGGCTACACCTTC. Translated, it gives CASRYRGVVGYTF.

The chain recombines TRBV7-3 with TRBJ2-6, with D unresolved. Germline CDR1 reads SGHTA; CDR2 reads FQGTGA. V was pared by 5 bases and J by 1 base, with 9 bases between. The CDR3 runs to 15 residues. The CDR3 DNA follows: TGTGCCAGCAGCCCCAGTTCATCTGGGGCCAACGTCCTGACTTTC. It translates to CASSPSSSGANVLTF.

The chain joins TRBV11-2 to TRBJ1-6; the D gene is possibly TRBD1 (6 bases). The CDR3 spans 15 residues. V was trimmed by 3 bases and J by 9 bases, leaving 15 bases between them. Germline-derived CDR1 and CDR2 are SGHAT and FQNNGV. The CDR3 region is CASSLQGFTGSPLHF. The CDR3 bases are TGTGCCAGCAGCTTGCAGGGGTTTACAGGTTCACCCCTCCACTTT. The variable domain in full, with the rest retrieved from reference TRBV11-2 and TRBJ1-6, is EAGVAQSPRYKIIEKRQSVAFWCNPISGHATLYWYQQILGQGPKLLIQFQNNGVVDDSQLPKDRFSAERLKGVDSTLKIQPAKLEDSAVYLCASSLQGFTGSPLHFGNGTRLTVT.

The chain recombines TRBV6-1 with TRBJ1-1; D is perhaps TRBD1 (5 bases). The germline CDR1 and CDR2 sequences are MNHNS and SASEGT. This CDR3 is 14 amino acids long. The V and J ends lost 0 bases and 8 bases respectively, with 13 bases between them. The CDR3 DNA sequence: TGTGCCAGCAGTGAAGCTCTTGCGGGGCGAGAAGCTTTCTTT. Protein: CASSEALAGREAFF.

This chain uses TRBV15 with TRBJ1-1; D is uncertain. This CDR3 contains 13 residues. Trimming pared 2 bases from V and 6 bases from J, leaving 10 bases between. Germline CDR1 reads LNHNV; CDR2 reads YYDKDF (reference sequence). This CDR3 is CATSRSRESEAFF. For the CDR3, the DNA is TGTGCCACCAGCAGAAGTCGGGAATCTGAAGCTTTCTTT.

In this sample, this clone turned up once. CDR3 in amino acids: CASSYPPQTGGYEQYF. The DNA for the CDR3 is TGTGCCAGCAGTTACCCCCCTCAGACAGGGGGTTACGAGCAGTACTTC. The V gene is TRBV28, the J gene TRBJ2-7; 9 nucleotides match TRBD1. Germline assignment: CDR1 MDHEN and CDR2 SYDVKM. CDR3 length equals 16 residues. Trimming cost V 4 bases and J 4 bases; bases outside gene matches: 11.

Ten or more counts support this clone. The chain carries TRBV19 and TRBJ1-5, with D tentatively TRBD1 (6 bases). The CDR3 loop spans 16 amino acids. Trimming shortened V by 5 bases and J by 4 bases, and 18 bases separated the two germline ends. The germline gives CDR1 LNHDA, CDR2 SQIVND (reference sequence). CDR3 DNA: TGTGCCAGTAGTGGCATGTGGACAGCTAAAAATCAGCCCCAGCATTTT. Amino acids: CASSGMWTAKNQPQHF.

This chain joins TRBV24-1 and TRBJ2-3; 8 positions agree with TRBD2. V lost 3 bases and J lost 6; bases outside the gene matches: 4. The CDR3 covers 14 residues. CDR1 and CDR2 (germline): KGHDR, SFDVKD. The CDR3 region has the DNA TGTGCCACCAGTGATCCCCGACTAGCGGATACGCAGTATTTT. It encodes CATSDPRLADTQYF.